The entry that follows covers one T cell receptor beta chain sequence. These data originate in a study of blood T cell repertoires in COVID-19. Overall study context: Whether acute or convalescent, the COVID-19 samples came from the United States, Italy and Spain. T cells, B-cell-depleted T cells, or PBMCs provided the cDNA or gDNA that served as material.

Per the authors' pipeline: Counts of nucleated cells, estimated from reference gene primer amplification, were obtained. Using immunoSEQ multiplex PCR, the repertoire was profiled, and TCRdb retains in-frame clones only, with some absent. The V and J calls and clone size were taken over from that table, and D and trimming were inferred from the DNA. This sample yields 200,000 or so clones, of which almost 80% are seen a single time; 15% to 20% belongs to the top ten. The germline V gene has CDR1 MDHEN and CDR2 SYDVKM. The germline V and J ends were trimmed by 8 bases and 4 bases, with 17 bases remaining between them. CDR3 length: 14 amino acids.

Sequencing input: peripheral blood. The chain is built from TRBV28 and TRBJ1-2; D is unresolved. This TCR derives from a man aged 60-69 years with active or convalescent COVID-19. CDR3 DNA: TGTGCCAGCTGGTCCCAAGGCGGCGGCTATGGCTACACCTTC. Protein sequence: CASWSQGGGYGYTF.